The 5 T cell receptor beta chains below were found in one sample sequenced in a study of blood T cell repertoires in COVID-19 (TCRdb year 2020). The protocol used for the library was the immunoSEQ multiplex PCR assay. What TCRdb holds here is the immuneACCESS table cut down to in-frame rearrangements. Part of the clones is not present; checked against another copy, under half of the missing clones reflect an unresolved V gene, and the others are unexplained. A total of under 300,000 clones appear in this sample, 75% to 95% of them only once. The top ten clones comprise approximately 2% of the sample. The specimen sequenced was PBMCs or T cells enriched from blood (not recorded which). These receptors all stem from a woman under 30 who had recovered from COVID-19.

In nucleotides, the CDR3 is TGTGCCAGCAGCCGTTCCGGGACTACCTCCTACGAGCAGTACTTC. Its protein product is CASSRSGTTSYEQYF. J is TRBJ2-7 and V is TRBV3-1 (or the pseudogene TRBV3-2); 7 positions match TRBD2. The CDR3 length is 15 residues. Trimming at V came to 4 bases and at J to 0 bases, leaving 6 bases not matched to a gene. The germline V gene has CDR1 LGHDT and CDR2 YNNKEL (reference sequence).

The chain uses TRBV2 and TRBJ2-1, with D maybe TRBD1 (6 bases). Germline values: CDR1 SNHLY, CDR2 FYNNEI. Trimming removed 7 bases at V and 0 bases at J, with 19 bases between. The CDR3 covers 17 residues. The CDR3 is CASIQPRTASSYNEQFF. In nucleotides, the CDR3 is TGTGCCAGCATTCAACCCCGGACAGCGAGCTCCTACAATGAGCAGTTCTTC.

This clone turned up a few times. The chain carries TRBV2 and TRBJ1-5, with D unresolved. The V end was cut by 3 bases, the J end by 7 bases, with 10 bases between. This CDR3 comprises 13 residues. CDR1 and CDR2 from the germline V gene are SNHLY and FYNNEI. The CDR3 DNA reads as TGTGCCAGCAGTGACGAGGTACGGCAGCCCCAGCATTTT. This sequence encodes CASSDEVRQPQHF.

The rearrangement uses TRBV10-3 and TRBJ1-2; TRBD1 agrees at 12 bases. Trimming cost V 9 bases and J 8 bases; bases outside gene matches: 7. Germline CDR1 and CDR2: ENHRY and SYGVKD. The length of the CDR3 is 13 residues. CDR3 sequence: CAISRDRGHGYTF. CDR3 nucleotides: TGTGCCATTAGCCGGGACAGGGGGCACGGCTACACCTTC.

V usage is TRBV6-4 and J usage is TRBJ2-5, with 10 bases matching TRBD2. CDR3 length equals 15 residues. V trimming: 3 bases; J trimming: 5 bases; junction bases outside the gene matches: 6. Germline V gene sequence: CDR1 MRHNA, CDR2 SNTAGT. The DNA for the CDR3 is TGTGCCAGCAGTGAGACTAGCGGGTCGACGGAGACCCAGTACTTC. This sequence encodes CASSETSGSTETQYF.